This TCR beta chain was identified during a study of cytomegalovirus exposure and HLA in healthy donors. Turning to the study itself: A later analysis reported the same platform for the 90 to 150 validation repertoires and the roughly 700 first-cohort repertoires. Regarding the study as a whole: Later, an analysis found that TCR clusters from the first cohort tended to co-occur in the roughly 110 validation repertoires. Researchers catalogued over 150 TCR beta chains as cytomegalovirus-associated.

Only in-frame clones appear in the TCRdb table, and some are missing; sequencing was by immunoSEQ multiplex PCR. The sample lists around 400,000 clones, 86% occurring once. CDR1 is MNHEY, CDR2 SMNVEV, per germline (reference sequence). CDR3 size: 17 residues. Trimming took 1 base from V and 2 from J, leaving 17 bases between them. As for this clone: What it binds is unknown.

This TCR was sampled from a woman between 18 and 29 years old in good health and CMV-seronegative. The sample consisted of PBMCs. The chain is built from TRBV27 and TRBJ1-1, with D possibly TRBD1 on 5 matching bases. CDR3 bases: TGTGCCAGCAGTTTATTCCGAGCCTCTCAGGGAAACACTGAAGCTTTCTTT. It codes for CASSLFRASQGNTEAFF.